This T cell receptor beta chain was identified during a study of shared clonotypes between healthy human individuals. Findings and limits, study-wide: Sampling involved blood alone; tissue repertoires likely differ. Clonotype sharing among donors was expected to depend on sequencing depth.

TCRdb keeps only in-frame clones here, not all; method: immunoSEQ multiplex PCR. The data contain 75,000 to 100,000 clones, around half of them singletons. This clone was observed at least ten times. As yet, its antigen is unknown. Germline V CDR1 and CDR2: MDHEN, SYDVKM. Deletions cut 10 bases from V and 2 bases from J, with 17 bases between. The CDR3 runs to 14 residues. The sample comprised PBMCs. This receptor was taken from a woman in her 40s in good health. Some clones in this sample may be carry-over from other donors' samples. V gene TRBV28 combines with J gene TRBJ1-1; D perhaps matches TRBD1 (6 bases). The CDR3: CATIVGGHNTEAFF. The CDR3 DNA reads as TGTGCCACCATTGTTGGGGGACATAACACTGAAGCTTTCTTT.